This is a list of T cell receptor beta chains from one sample in a study of radiation and T cells in renal cell carcinoma. The assay was immunoSEQ multiplex PCR, and TCRdb's table has in-frame clones only and misses some. Altogether about 130,000 clones are present, 65% to 85% being singletons, with the ten largest covering under 6.5%. Material: blood, obtained from a patient whose treatment included radiotherapy and nephrectomy. The receptors originated from a man aged 45-65 years with renal cell carcinoma. CDR3s include the opening cysteine and the closing phenylalanine or tryptophan. The D gene is left open where the match is weak. Size is stated for part of the rows, as once, few or many counts, or as a class when the clone is expanded.

>TRBJ2-7|15|TRBV4-1|few|TRBD1
CASRPGTVLSYEQYF
TGCGCCAGCAGGCCCGGGACAGTGCTCTCCTACGAGCAGTACTTC
>TRBJ1-1|16|TRBV7-8|-|TRBD1
CASSSWTGGVITEAFF
TGTGCCAGCAGCAGTTGGACAGGGGGCGTGATCACTGAAGCTTTCTTT
>TRBJ2-7|16|TRBV28|-|-
CASSLSPGATSYEQYF
TGTGCCAGCAGTTTATCCCCAGGGGCTACCTCCTACGAGCAGTACTTC
>TRBJ2-5|16|TRBV12-5|-|TRBD1
CASGKPGQEFKETQYF
TGTGCTAGTGGCAAGCCGGGACAGGAGTTTAAAGAGACCCAGTACTTC
>TRBJ1-1|13|TRBV7-3|-|-
CASSLHRNTEAFF
TGTGCCAGCAGCTTACACAGGAACACTGAAGCTTTCTTT
>TRBJ1-3|15|TRBV6-5|-|-
CASSYGGNRGNTIYF
TGTGCCAGCAGTTACGGGGGAAATCGGGGAAACACCATATATTTT
>TRBJ2-3|17|TRBV2|-|TRBD2
CASSDSGLAGAPDTQYF
TGTGCCAGCAGCGACTCGGGACTAGCGGGAGCCCCAGATACGCAGTATTTT
>TRBJ1-1|12|TRBV7-9|few|-
CASSFTRTEAFF
TGTGCCAGCAGCTTCACACGAACTGAAGCTTTCTTT
>TRBJ2-2|15|TRBV10-3|-|-
CAISADPENTGELFF
TGTGCCATCAGTGCAGATCCTGAGAACACCGGGGAGCTGTTTTTT
>TRBJ1-1|14|TRBV28|-|TRBD1
CASSPGQGVSEAFF
TGTGCCAGCAGTCCCGGACAGGGGGTAAGTGAAGCTTTCTTT
>TRBJ2-1|13|TRBV27|-|-
CASSLVPYNEQFF
TGTGCCAGCAGTTTAGTCCCTTACAATGAGCAGTTCTTC
>TRBJ1-2|15|TRBV9|-|-
CASSPGQGWSYGYTF
TGTGCCAGCAGCCCAGGCCAGGGGTGGAGCTATGGCTACACCTTC
>TRBJ1-2|14|TRBV6-6|-|-
CASSTLRGADGYTF
TGTGCCAGCAGTACCCTGAGGGGGGCCGACGGCTACACCTTC
>TRBJ2-1|16|TRBV10-3|few|TRBD1
CAISENSGQGLVEQFF
TGTGCCATCAGTGAGAATTCGGGACAGGGATTGGTTGAGCAGTTCTTC
>TRBJ1-2|13|TRBV6-1|-|-
CARGGVGVYGYTF
TGTGCCAGGGGGGGGGTTGGGGTGTATGGCTACACCTTC
>TRBJ1-2|15|TRBV18|few|TRBD1
CASSPDRDVNYGYTF
TGTGCCAGCTCACCGGACAGGGATGTGAACTATGGCTACACCTTC
>TRBJ2-7|14|TRBV5-1|-|-
CASSMGPLAYEQYF
TGCGCCAGCAGCATGGGACCGCTAGCCTACGAGCAGTACTTC
>TRBJ2-5|14|TRBV2|-|-
CASKADSTSETQYF
TGTGCCAGCAAGGCGGACTCAACCTCGGAGACCCAGTACTTC
>TRBJ2-1|14|TRBV5-1|-|-
CASSLLPGENEQFF
TGCGCCAGCAGCTTATTACCCGGGGAGAATGAGCAGTTCTTC
>TRBJ2-1|15|TRBV2|once|TRBD1
CASSVDRGPYNEQFF
TGTGCCAGCAGTGTCGACAGGGGCCCCTACAATGAGCAGTTCTTC
>TRBJ2-7|15|TRBV7-2|-|TRBD1
CASSLSQGGRDEQYF
TGTGCCAGCAGCTTATCACAAGGGGGCAGGGACGAGCAGTACTTC
>TRBJ1-3|17|TRBV5-1|once|-
CASSLVGRGNSGNTIYF
TGCGCCAGCAGCTTGGTAGGGAGAGGGAACTCTGGAAACACCATATATTTT
>TRBJ1-5|18|TRBV7-8|-|TRBD1
CASSQGRAGGGDNQPQHF
TGTGCCAGCAGCCAAGGCAGGGCAGGGGGAGGGGACAATCAGCCCCAGCATTTT
>TRBJ2-3|15|TRBV28|many|-
CASSKRDSGTDTQYF
TGTGCCAGCAGTAAACGGGACTCGGGCACAGATACGCAGTATTTT
>TRBJ1-5|13|TRBV2|-|-
CASSGGGAQPQHF
TGTGCCAGCAGTGGTGGGGGGGCTCAGCCCCAGCATTTT